This entry features one TCR beta chain sequence. Its specificity is not known. This specimen comes from a study of cytomegalovirus exposure and HLA in healthy donors. Use of 60 Vbeta and 13 Jbeta primers characterized the PCR. Generated by immunoSEQ multiplex PCR, the TCRdb table keeps only in-frame clones and is missing some. The table lists tens of thousands of clones, with 15% to 17% in the top ten. Per germline, CDR1 LGHNA and CDR2 YSLEER. Trimming took 4 bases from V and 2 from J; bases not matched to a gene: 7. The length of the CDR3 is 15 residues. Study outcomes and limitations: Cytomegalovirus status was reportedly diagnosed by the classifier with high sensitivity and specificity. Analyses of presence and absence presupposed an approximately uniform sequencing depth across donors. Accurate prediction of HLA-A and HLA-B alleles (for most subjects) was reportedly achieved from TCR beta sequences.

Sequencing was carried out using PBMCs. The TCR originated in a man aged 45-65 years in good health and CMV-seropositive. The chain carries TRBV4-3 and TRBJ2-5, with 7 bases identical to TRBD2. CDR3 protein: CASSLGLAEQETQYF. DNA of the CDR3: TGCGCCAGCAGCCTTGGGCTAGCGGAGCAAGAGACCCAGTACTTC.